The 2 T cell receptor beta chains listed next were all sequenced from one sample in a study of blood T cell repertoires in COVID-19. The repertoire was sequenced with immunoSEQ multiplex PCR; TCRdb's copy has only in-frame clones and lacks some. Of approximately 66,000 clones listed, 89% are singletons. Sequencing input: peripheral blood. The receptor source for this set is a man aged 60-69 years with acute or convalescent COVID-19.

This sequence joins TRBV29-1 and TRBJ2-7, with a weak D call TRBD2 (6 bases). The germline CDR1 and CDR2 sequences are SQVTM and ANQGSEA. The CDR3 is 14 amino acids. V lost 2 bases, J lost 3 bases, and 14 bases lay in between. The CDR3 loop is CSVESEGEHYEQYF. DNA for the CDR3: TGCAGCGTTGAATCGGAGGGCGAACACTACGAGCAGTACTTC.

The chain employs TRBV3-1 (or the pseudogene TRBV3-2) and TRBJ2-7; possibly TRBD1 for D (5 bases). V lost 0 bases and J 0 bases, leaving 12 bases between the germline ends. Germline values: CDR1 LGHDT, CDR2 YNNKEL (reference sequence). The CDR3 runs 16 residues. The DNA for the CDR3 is TGTGCCAGCAGCCAAGACCGCCCCAGGGACTCCTACGAGCAGTACTTC. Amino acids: CASSQDRPRDSYEQYF.